The 31 T cell receptor beta chains given below trace back to one sample, sequenced in a study of cytomegalovirus exposure and HLA in healthy donors. Measured with immunoSEQ multiplex PCR; TCRdb has only the in-frame clones, and not every one. The sample has approximately 160,000 clones, over 80% seen once; the top ten hold approximately 2.3%. The sequencing sample was made of PBMCs. These receptors came from a man aged 30 to 45 in good health and CMV-seropositive.

This clone showed up just once. The chain uses TRBV7-9 and TRBJ2-7; D is undetermined. V was shortened by 3 bases and J by 0 bases, with 3 bases between the two germline ends. This CDR3 spans 12 amino acids. Germline lookup yields CDR1 SEHNR and CDR2 FQNEAQ (reference sequence). The CDR3 loop is CASSFSSYEQYF. The DNA for the CDR3 is TGTGCCAGCAGCTTCAGCTCCTACGAGCAGTACTTC.

The chain has TRBV4-3 and TRBJ1-4; D gene unclear. Germline CDR1 reads LGHNA; CDR2 reads YSLEER. V lost 0 bases, J lost 0 bases, and 5 bases lay in between. CDR3 length: 15 amino acids. The CDR3 region is CASSQDSATNEKLFF. The CDR3 region has the DNA TGCGCCAGCAGCCAAGATAGTGCAACTAATGAAAAACTGTTTTTT.

This rearrangement joins TRBV7-2 to TRBJ2-5, with a weak D call TRBD2 (5 bases). CDR1 SGHTA and CDR2 FQGNSA come from the germline V gene. The CDR3 covers 15 residues. Trimming took 0 bases from V and 2 from J, leaving 10 bases between them. The CDR3 here is CASSLAGSDQETQYF. As DNA, the CDR3 is TGTGCCAGCAGCTTAGCGGGGAGTGATCAAGAGACCCAGTACTTC.

This clone appeared many times. This chain joins TRBV14 and TRBJ2-2; D unclear. V shed 4 bases and J shed 4 bases, with 10 bases lying between them. Per germline, CDR1 SGHDN and CDR2 FVKESK. CDR3 length: 14 residues. CDR3 DNA: TGTGCCAGCAGCCCAGGTTCAAGCACCGGGGAGCTGTTTTTT. Translated: CASSPGSSTGELFF.

The rearrangement joins TRBV4-3 to TRBJ2-3; 8 bases fit TRBD1. This CDR3 is 17 amino acids long. With V trimmed by 1 base and J by 0 bases, 6 bases remained unmatched. Germline CDR1 and CDR2: LGHNA and YSLEER. CDR3 bases: TGCGCCAGCAGCCAAGCCTACAGGGGGTTCAGCACAGATACGCAGTATTTT. Protein sequence: CASSQAYRGFSTDTQYF.

V usage is TRBV15 and J usage is TRBJ1-5; 9 bases fit TRBD1. The CDR3 sequence is 15 residues long. V trimming: 3 bases; J trimming: 3 bases; junction bases outside the gene matches: 3. Germline loops: CDR1 LNHNV, CDR2 YYDKDF (reference sequence). CDR3 nucleotide sequence: TGTGCCACCAGCAGGGACAGGGGCCTCAATCAGCCCCAGCATTTT. Translation gives CATSRDRGLNQPQHF.

This clone occurred once. The J gene is TRBJ2-3, the V gene TRBV10-1; 7 bases agree with TRBD2. Per germline, CDR1 WNHNN and CDR2 SYGVQD (reference sequence). This CDR3 comprises 15 residues. The junction had 6 bases not matched to a gene; V was cut back by 0 bases and J by 6 bases. The CDR3 protein is CASSESGLMADTQYF. The CDR3 nucleotides read TGCGCCAGCAGTGAGTCGGGACTAATGGCGGATACGCAGTATTTT.

This chain connects TRBV7-3 to TRBJ2-2, with D tentatively TRBD2 (5 bases). The CDR3 spans 13 residues. Germline V gene data show CDR1 as SGHTA and CDR2 as FQGTGA. The V gene lost 1 base and the J gene lost 5 bases, with 5 bases spanning the gap. The CDR3 protein is CASSLRGTGELFF. In DNA form, the CDR3 reads TGTGCCAGCAGCTTAAGAGGGACCGGGGAGCTGTTTTTT.

The chain links TRBV18 to TRBJ2-7; D is possibly TRBD1 (5 bases). Germline V gene sequence: CDR1 KGHSH, CDR2 LQKENI. The V end was cut by 0 bases, the J end by 0 bases, with 12 bases between. CDR3 length equals 16 residues. This CDR3 is CASSPPRQSGSYEQYF. The DNA of the CDR3 is TGTGCCAGCTCACCACCAAGACAGTCCGGCTCCTACGAGCAGTACTTC.

This chain links TRBV2 with TRBJ2-2, with 7 bases that match TRBD2. This CDR3 is built from 15 residues. The junction had 6 bases not matched to a gene; V was cut back by 2 bases and J by 6 bases. Germline values: CDR1 SNHLY, CDR2 FYNNEI. The CDR3 sequence: CASSEKRGRAGELFF. The CDR3 coding sequence is TGTGCCAGCAGTGAAAAGCGGGGTAGGGCCGGGGAGCTGTTTTTT. Based on the CDR3 plus reference TRBV2 and TRBJ2-2, the full variable domain is EPEVTQTPSHQVTQMGQEVILRCVPISNHLYFYWYRQILGQKVEFLVSFYNNEISEKSEIFDDQFSVERPDGSNFTLKIRSTKLEDSAMYFCASSEKRGRAGELFFGEGSRLTVL.

This clone was counted only a few times. The chain uses TRBV5-1 and TRBJ2-7; perhaps TRBD2 as D (6 bases). There are 14 residues in the CDR3. V was cut by 4 bases and J by 2 bases, with 13 bases left in between. Germline V gives CDR1 SGHRS, CDR2 YFSETQ. The chain's CDR3 is CASSPAGGTYEQYF. Written as DNA, the CDR3 is TGCGCCAGCAGCCCGGCCGGAGGGACCTACGAGCAGTACTTC.

J is TRBJ2-1 and V is TRBV6-5; D unclear. The CDR3 length is 15 residues. Germline V CDR1 and CDR2: MNHEY, SVGAGI. V dropped 0 bases and J dropped 5 bases, with 11 bases sitting between them. The CDR3 nucleotides read TGTGCCAGCAGTTACTCCGGCGCTAGAAACAATGAGCAGTTCTTC. Encoded protein: CASSYSGARNNEQFF.

This rearrangement joins TRBV27 to TRBJ2-7, with 9 bases matching TRBD1. J lost 7 bases, V lost 3 bases, and 7 bases had no gene match. CDR1 is MNHEY, CDR2 SMNVEV, per germline (reference sequence). There are 14 residues in the CDR3. As DNA, the CDR3 is TGTGCCAGCAGTTTCACAGGGGGCGCGGTTGAGCAGTACTTC. This translates into CASSFTGGAVEQYF.

J is TRBJ1-5 and V is TRBV27, with 8 bases lining up with TRBD1. Unmatched junction bases numbered 6, after V lost 6 bases and J lost 2 bases. The CDR3 contains 15 residues. Germline V gene lookup returns CDR1 MNHEY and CDR2 SMNVEV (reference sequence). Written as DNA, the CDR3 is TGTGCCAGCAGCCTGACAGGGGTGGGCAATCAGCCCCAGCATTTT. Amino acid sequence: CASSLTGVGNQPQHF.

This clone was counted a few times. The gene calls are TRBV6-1 and TRBJ2-7; perhaps TRBD1 as D (5 bases). CDR3 length: 13 residues. V was pared by 7 bases and J by 2 bases, with 12 bases between. CDR1 is MNHNS and CDR2 is SASEGT in the germline V gene. The CDR3 DNA follows: TGTGCCAGCATGATTCAGGGTACCTACGAGCAGTACTTC. Translated, it gives CASMIQGTYEQYF.

This rearrangement joins TRBV7-6 to TRBJ1-2, with D perhaps matching TRBD1 (5 bases). Germline values: CDR1 SGHVS, CDR2 FNYEAQ. The CDR3 length is 13 residues. Trimming removed 1 base from V and 8 bases from J, with 11 bases in between. CDR3 DNA: TGTGCCAGCAGCTTAGTAGGGGAGGAAGGCTACACCTTC. It specifies CASSLVGEEGYTF.

This clone was recorded many times. The rearrangement joins TRBV11-2 to TRBJ2-7, with D possibly matching TRBD1 (6 bases). The germline V gene has CDR1 SGHAT and CDR2 FQNNGV. Deletions cut 3 bases from V and 6 bases from J, with 18 bases between. This CDR3 has 15 amino acids. CDR3 region: CASSFDPGHLTEQYF. DNA for the CDR3: TGTGCCAGCAGCTTTGACCCGGGACATTTGACCGAGCAGTACTTC.

The chain uses TRBV13 and TRBJ2-7; TRBD2 matches 10 bases. The CDR3 sequence is 18 residues long. CDR1 is PRHDT and CDR2 is FYEKMQ in the germline V gene (reference sequence). V lost 5 bases and J lost 1; bases outside the gene matches: 14. For the CDR3, the DNA is TGTGCCAGCAGCCCGCAGGAGCGGGGGGGCCCTAGGTCCTACGAGCAGTACTTC. Amino acid sequence: CASSPQERGGPRSYEQYF.

The chain employs TRBV27 and TRBJ1-2; weak D call: TRBD1 (5 bases). CDR1 is MNHEY, CDR2 SMNVEV, per germline (reference sequence). Trimming took off 3 bases at V and 7 bases at J, with 15 bases between the two ends. The CDR3 loop spans 14 amino acids. For the CDR3, the DNA is TGTGCCAGCAGTTTCCTAGGAGGGGTTGGTGGCTACACCTTC. As protein: CASSFLGGVGGYTF.

A note on this clone: Other DNA sequences in the sample encode the same CDR3. The chain joins TRBV4-3 to TRBJ2-1; TRBD2 aligns across 12 bases. This CDR3 comprises 16 residues. Per the germline V gene, CDR1 is LGHNA and CDR2 is YSLEER. The V gene end was trimmed by 0 bases and the J gene end by 9 bases; junction bases not matched to a gene: 6. The CDR3, as DNA: TGCGCCAGCAGCCAAGACCCTAGCGGGGGGGCCGGTGAGCAGTTCTTC. Encoded protein: CASSQDPSGGAGEQFF.

The chain carries TRBV19 and TRBJ1-1; no definite D call. Germline V gene data show CDR1 as LNHDA and CDR2 as SQIVND (reference sequence). V was pared by 10 bases and J by 4 bases, with 19 bases between. The CDR3 extends over 14 amino acids. The CDR3 DNA is TGTGCCACCTCACCCGGGGTCGCTGCCACTGAAGCTTTCTTT. As protein: CATSPGVAATEAFF.

This chain joins TRBV30 and TRBJ1-6; 9 bases match TRBD1. Germline CDR1 is GTSNPN and CDR2 is SVGIG (reference sequence). The length of the CDR3 is 15 residues. J gave up 6 bases and V 0 bases, and 3 bases lay outside the gene matches. The CDR3 region is CAWSVLGQGNSPLHF. The CDR3 nucleotides read TGTGCCTGGAGTGTATTGGGACAGGGTAATTCACCCCTCCACTTT.

CDR3 nucleotide sequence: TGTGCCAGCAGTGAATATATCCCCGGGACTAGCGACTACGAGCAGTACTTC. It yields the protein CASSEYIPGTSDYEQYF. The rearrangement joins TRBV2 to TRBJ2-7; 10 nucleotides match TRBD2. Germline trimming cut 2 bases from V and 3 bases from J; bases unmatched to any gene: 10. The germline CDR1 and CDR2 sequences are SNHLY and FYNNEI. The length of the CDR3 is 17 residues.

The chain uses TRBV29-1 and TRBJ2-1, with 9 bases aligning to TRBD2. V lost 0 bases to trimming and J lost 3 bases; unmatched junction nucleotides: 15. Germline CDR1 and CDR2: SQVTM and ANQGSEA. The CDR3 runs 19 residues. CDR3 bases: TGCAGCGTTGAAGATTGGGCGGGGGGGCCCTCCTCTCGCTACAATGAGCAGTTCTTC. This encodes CSVEDWAGGPSSRYNEQFF.

This clone occurred once. The V and J genes are TRBV10-3 and TRBJ1-1, with D possibly being TRBD1 (6 bases). Germline CDR1 reads ENHRY; CDR2 reads SYGVKD. Trimming stripped 5 bases from V and 1 base from J, with 8 bases between. The CDR3 runs 13 residues. The CDR3 here is CAISRQENTEAFF. The CDR3 DNA follows: TGTGCCATCAGTCGACAGGAGAACACTGAAGCTTTCTTT.

This clone was counted a single time. CDR3 sequence: CASSQVTGGSTEAFF. Here the CDR3 DNA reads TGCGCCAGCAGCCAAGTGACAGGGGGAAGTACTGAAGCTTTCTTT. V gene TRBV4-1 combines with J gene TRBJ1-1; 9 nucleotides agree with TRBD1. The CDR3 consists of 15 residues. Germline trimming cut 1 base from V and 5 bases from J; bases unmatched to any gene: 5. The V gene's germline CDR1 is MGHRA and CDR2 YSYEKL.

This clone was found once. The chain has TRBV27 and TRBJ2-2, with D maybe TRBD1 (5 bases). V shed 2 bases and J shed 7 bases, with 11 bases lying between them. CDR3 size: 14 residues. Germline V CDR1 and CDR2: MNHEY, SMNVEV (reference sequence). The chain's CDR3 is CASSLNGRDGELFF. The CDR3 bases are TGTGCCAGCAGTTTAAACGGCAGGGACGGGGAGCTGTTTTTT.

The CDR3 is CAIKRDREVYGYTF. The CDR3 DNA follows: TGTGCCATCAAACGGGACAGGGAGGTCTATGGCTACACCTTC. The chain combines TRBV6-1 with TRBJ1-2, with 9 bases aligning to TRBD1. Trimming took 10 bases from V and 4 from J; bases not matched to a gene: 10. CDR3 length: 14 amino acids. Looked up from germline, CDR1 is MNHNS and CDR2 is SASEGT.

The gene calls are TRBV11-3 and TRBJ2-3; no definite D call. The V end lost 3 bases, the J end lost 3 bases, and 13 bases lay between the germline ends. In germline, CDR1 is SGHNT, CDR2 YENEEA. The CDR3 is made up of 15 amino acids. CDR3 amino acids: CASSFRARSTDTQYF. In DNA form, the CDR3 reads TGTGCCAGCAGCTTCCGTGCCAGGTCTACAGATACGCAGTATTTT.

This clone showed up just a few times. This chain joins TRBV7-8 and TRBJ1-5; possibly TRBD1 for D (6 bases). Germline V CDR1 and CDR2: SGHVS, FQNEAQ. The ends were cut back, 2 bases at V and 4 bases at J, with 15 bases in the middle. The CDR3 contains 16 residues. The CDR3 DNA follows: TGTGCCAGCAGCTTATGGGGGCAGGGCTCAAATCAGCCCCAGCATTTT. As protein: CASSLWGQGSNQPQHF.

The V and J genes are TRBV7-2 and TRBJ2-7; D unclear. This CDR3 is 11 amino acids long. Trimming took 5 bases from V and 2 from J, leaving 4 bases between them. Germline V gene sequence: CDR1 SGHTA, CDR2 FQGNSA. The CDR3: CASSPAYEQYF. DNA for the CDR3: TGTGCCAGCAGCCCCGCCTACGAGCAGTACTTC.